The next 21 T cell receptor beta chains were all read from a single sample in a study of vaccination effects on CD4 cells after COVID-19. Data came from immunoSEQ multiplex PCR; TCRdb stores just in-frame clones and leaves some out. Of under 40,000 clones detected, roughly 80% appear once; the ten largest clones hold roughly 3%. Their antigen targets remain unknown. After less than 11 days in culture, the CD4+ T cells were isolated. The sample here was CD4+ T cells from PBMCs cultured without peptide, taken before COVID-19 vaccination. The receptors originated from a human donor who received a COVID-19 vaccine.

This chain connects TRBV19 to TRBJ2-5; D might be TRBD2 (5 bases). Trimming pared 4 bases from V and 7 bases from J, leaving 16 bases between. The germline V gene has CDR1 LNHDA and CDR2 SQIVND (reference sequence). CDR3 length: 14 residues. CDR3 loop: CASSTTYSSGTQYF. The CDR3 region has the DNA TGTGCCAGTAGTACGACCTATTCAAGCGGGACCCAGTACTTC.

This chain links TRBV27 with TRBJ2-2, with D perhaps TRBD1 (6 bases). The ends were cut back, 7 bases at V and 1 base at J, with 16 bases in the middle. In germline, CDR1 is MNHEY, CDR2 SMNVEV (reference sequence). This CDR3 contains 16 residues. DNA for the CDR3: TGTGCCAGCAAACTTAAGACAGGTTTGAACACCGGGGAGCTGTTTTTT. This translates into CASKLKTGLNTGELFF.

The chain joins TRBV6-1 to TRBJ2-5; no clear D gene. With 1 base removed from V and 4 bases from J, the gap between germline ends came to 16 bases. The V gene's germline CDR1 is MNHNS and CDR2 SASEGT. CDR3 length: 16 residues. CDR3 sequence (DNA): TGTGCCAGCAGTGAAGTAGTACAGCCGGGTAGAGAGACCCAGTACTTC. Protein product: CASSEVVQPGRETQYF.

Here the CDR3 reads CATSDSLAGDEQFF. The DNA for the CDR3 is TGTGCCACCAGTGATTCCTTAGCGGGGGATGAGCAGTTCTTC. This chain links TRBV24-1 with TRBJ2-1; 9 bases are a match to TRBD2. CDR1 and CDR2 (germline): KGHDR, SFDVKD. There are 14 residues in the CDR3. V dropped 2 bases and J dropped 8; count of bases not matched to a gene: 3.

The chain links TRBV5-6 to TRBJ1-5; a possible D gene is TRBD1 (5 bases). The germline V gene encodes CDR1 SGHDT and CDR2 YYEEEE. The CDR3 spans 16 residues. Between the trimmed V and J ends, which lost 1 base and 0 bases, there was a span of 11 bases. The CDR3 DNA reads TGTGCCAGCAGCTTGTACGGGACGACTAGCAATCAGCCCCAGCATTTT. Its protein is CASSLYGTTSNQPQHF.

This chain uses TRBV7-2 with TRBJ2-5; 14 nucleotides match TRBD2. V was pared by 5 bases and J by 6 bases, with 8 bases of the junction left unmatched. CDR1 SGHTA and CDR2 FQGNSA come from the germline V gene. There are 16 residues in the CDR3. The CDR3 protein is CASSRTSGGLGQTQYF. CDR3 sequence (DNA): TGTGCCAGCAGCCGGACTAGCGGGGGGTTGGGGCAGACCCAGTACTTC.

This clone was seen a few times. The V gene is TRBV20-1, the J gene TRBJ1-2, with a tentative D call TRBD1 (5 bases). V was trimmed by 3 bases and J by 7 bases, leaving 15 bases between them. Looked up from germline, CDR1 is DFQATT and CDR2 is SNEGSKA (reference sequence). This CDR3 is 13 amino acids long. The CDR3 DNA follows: TGCAGTGCTAGTATGCAGGGCGGGCGTGGCTACACCTTC. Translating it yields CSASMQGGRGYTF.

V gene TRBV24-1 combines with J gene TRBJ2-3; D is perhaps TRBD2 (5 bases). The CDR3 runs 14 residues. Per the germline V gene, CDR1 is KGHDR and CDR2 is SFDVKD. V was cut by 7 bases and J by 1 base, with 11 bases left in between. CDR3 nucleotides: TGTGCCACCAGGCGCACAGCGGGCACAGATACGCAGTATTTT. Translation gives CATRRTAGTDTQYF.

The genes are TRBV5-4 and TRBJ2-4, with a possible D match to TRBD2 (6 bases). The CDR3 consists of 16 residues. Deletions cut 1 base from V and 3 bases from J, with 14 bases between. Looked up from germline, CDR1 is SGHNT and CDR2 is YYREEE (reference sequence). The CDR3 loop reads CASSLMEGRGKNIQYF. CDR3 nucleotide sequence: TGTGCCAGCAGCTTGATGGAGGGGCGAGGCAAAAACATTCAGTACTTC.

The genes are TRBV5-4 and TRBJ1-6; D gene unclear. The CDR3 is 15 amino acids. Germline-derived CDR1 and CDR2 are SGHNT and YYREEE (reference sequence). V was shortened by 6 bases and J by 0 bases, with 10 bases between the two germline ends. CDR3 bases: TGTGCCAGCACGCAAAAAGACTCCTATAATTCACCCCTCCACTTT. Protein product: CASTQKDSYNSPLHF.

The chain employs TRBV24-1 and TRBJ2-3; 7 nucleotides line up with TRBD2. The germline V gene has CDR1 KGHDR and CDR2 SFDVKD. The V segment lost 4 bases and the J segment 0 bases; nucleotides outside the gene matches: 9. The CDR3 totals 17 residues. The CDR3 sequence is CATSDPRGVSSTDTQYF. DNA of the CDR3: TGTGCCACCAGTGACCCCCGGGGGGTATCTAGCACAGATACGCAGTATTTT.

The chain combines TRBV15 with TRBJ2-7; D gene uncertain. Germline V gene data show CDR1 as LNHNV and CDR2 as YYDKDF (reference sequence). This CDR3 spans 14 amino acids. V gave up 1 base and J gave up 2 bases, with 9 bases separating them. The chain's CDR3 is CATSRVIGTYEQYV. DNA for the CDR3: TGTGCCACCAGCAGAGTGATCGGAACCTACGAGCAGTACGTC.

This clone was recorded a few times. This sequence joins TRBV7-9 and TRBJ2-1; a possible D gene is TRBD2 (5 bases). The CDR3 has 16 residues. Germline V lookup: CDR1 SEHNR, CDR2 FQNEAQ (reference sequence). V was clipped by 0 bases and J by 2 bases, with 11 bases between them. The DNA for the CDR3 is TGTGCCAGCAGCTTAGCGCTGTCGGGGACCTACAATGAGCAGTTCTTC. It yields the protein CASSLALSGTYNEQFF.

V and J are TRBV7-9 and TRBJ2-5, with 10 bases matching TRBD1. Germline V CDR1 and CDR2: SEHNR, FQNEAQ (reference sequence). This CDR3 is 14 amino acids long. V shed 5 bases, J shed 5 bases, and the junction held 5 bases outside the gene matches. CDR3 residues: CASSRQGAGETQYF. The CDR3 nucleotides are TGTGCCAGCAGCCGACAGGGGGCGGGGGAGACCCAGTACTTC.

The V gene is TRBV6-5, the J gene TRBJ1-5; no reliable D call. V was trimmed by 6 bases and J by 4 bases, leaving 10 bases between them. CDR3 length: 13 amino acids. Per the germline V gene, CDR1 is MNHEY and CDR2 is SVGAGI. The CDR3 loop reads CASRLTANQPQHF. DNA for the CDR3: TGTGCCAGCAGATTAACAGCGAATCAGCCCCAGCATTTT.

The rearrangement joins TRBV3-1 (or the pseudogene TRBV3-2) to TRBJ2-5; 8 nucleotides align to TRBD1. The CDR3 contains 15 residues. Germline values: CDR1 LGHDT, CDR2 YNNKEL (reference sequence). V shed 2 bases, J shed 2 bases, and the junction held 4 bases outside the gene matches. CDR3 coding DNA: TGTGCCAGCAGCCAACCTGACAGGGGACAAGAGACCCAGTACTTC. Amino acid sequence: CASSQPDRGQETQYF.

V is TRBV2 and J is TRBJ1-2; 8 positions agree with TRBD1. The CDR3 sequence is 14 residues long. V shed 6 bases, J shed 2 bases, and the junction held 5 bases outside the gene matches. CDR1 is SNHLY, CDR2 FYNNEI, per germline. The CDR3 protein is CASSADRVNYGYTF. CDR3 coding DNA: TGTGCCAGCAGCGCGGACAGGGTGAACTATGGCTACACCTTC.

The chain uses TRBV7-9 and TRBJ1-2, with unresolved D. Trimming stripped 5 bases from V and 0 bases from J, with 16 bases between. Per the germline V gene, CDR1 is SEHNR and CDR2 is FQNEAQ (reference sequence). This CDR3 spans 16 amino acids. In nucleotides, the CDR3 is TGTGCCAGCAGCCCATGGCGGTCCCCGACTAACTATGGCTACACCTTC. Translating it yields CASSPWRSPTNYGYTF.

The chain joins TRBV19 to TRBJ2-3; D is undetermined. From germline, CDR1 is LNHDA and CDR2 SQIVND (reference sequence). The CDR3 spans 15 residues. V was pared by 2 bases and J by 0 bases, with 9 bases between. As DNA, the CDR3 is TGTGCCAGTAGTATAAGTTGGTCTAGCACAGATACGCAGTATTTT. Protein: CASSISWSSTDTQYF.

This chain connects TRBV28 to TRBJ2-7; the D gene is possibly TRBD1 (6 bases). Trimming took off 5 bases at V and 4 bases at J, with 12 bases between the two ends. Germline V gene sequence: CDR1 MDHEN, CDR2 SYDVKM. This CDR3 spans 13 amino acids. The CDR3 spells CASSPPGQYEQYV. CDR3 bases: TGTGCCAGCAGTCCCCCCGGACAGTACGAGCAGTACGTC.

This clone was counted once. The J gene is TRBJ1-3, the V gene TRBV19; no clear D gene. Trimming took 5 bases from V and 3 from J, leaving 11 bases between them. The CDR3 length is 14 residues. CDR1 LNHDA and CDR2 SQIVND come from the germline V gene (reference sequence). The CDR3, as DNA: TGTGCCAGTAGTCCCATGGTGAATGGAAACACCATATATTTT. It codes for CASSPMVNGNTIYF.